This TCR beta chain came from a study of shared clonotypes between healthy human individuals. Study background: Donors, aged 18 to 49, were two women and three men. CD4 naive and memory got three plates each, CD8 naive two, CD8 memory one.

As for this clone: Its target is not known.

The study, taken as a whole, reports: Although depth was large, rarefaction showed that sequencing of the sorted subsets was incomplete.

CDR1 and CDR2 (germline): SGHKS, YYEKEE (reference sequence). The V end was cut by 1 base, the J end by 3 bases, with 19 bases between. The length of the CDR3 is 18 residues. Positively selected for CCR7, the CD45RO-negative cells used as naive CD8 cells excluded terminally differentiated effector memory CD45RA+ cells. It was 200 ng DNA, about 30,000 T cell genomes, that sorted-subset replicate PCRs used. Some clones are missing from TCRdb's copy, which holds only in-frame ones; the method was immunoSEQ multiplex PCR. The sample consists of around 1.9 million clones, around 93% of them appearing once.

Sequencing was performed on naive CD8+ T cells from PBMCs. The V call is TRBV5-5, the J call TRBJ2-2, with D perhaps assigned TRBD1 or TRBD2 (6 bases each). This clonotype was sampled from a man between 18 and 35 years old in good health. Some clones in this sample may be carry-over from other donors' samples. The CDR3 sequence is CASSLRTAGGRDTGELFF. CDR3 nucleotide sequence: TGTGCCAGCAGCTTGAGGACGGCCGGGGGCAGGGACACCGGGGAGCTGTTTTTT.